Presented here are 26 T cell receptor beta chains from one specimen sequenced in a study of cytomegalovirus exposure and HLA in healthy donors. PCR amplification relied on 60 Vbeta primers (plus 13 Jbeta primers). The assay was immunoSEQ multiplex PCR, and TCRdb's table has in-frame clones only and misses some. The sample holds fewer than 150,000 clones, over 70% seen once. Sequences were obtained from PBMCs. The receptors were sampled from a man aged 40-55 years in good health and CMV-seronegative.

The rearrangement links TRBV19 to TRBJ2-7; D is undetermined. The ends were cut back, 2 bases at V and 3 bases at J, with 8 bases in the middle. The CDR3 totals 13 residues. Germline V gene sequence: CDR1 LNHDA, CDR2 SQIVND (reference sequence). The CDR3 DNA sequence: TGTGCCAGTAGTATATTACACCACTACGAGCAGTACTTC. This encodes CASSILHHYEQYF.

The V gene is TRBV28, the J gene TRBJ1-5; D uncertain. Trimming pared 6 bases from V and 4 bases from J, leaving 7 bases between. The germline V gene has CDR1 MDHEN and CDR2 SYDVKM. This CDR3 is 12 amino acids long. CDR3 bases: TGTGCCAGCAGCTCAGTGAATCAGCCCCAGCATTTT. Translated, it gives CASSSVNQPQHF.

The chain employs TRBV12-5 and TRBJ1-1; D possibly corresponds to TRBD1 (6 bases). V was shortened by 5 bases and J by 6 bases, with 22 bases between the two germline ends. This CDR3 is built from 16 residues. Germline CDR1 LGHNT, CDR2 FRNRAP. The CDR3 nucleotides are TGTGCTAGTGGTCCCTCCCTTCGGGCCGCAGGGGCTGAAGCTTTCTTT. Amino acid sequence: CASGPSLRAAGAEAFF.

The chain carries TRBV5-6 and TRBJ2-5, with TRBD2 matching over 11 bases. The CDR3 consists of 16 residues. Trimming took 0 bases from V and 5 from J; bases not matched to a gene: 6. CDR1 is SGHDT, CDR2 YYEEEE, per germline. Here the CDR3 DNA reads TGTGCCAGCAGCTTGGGACTAGCGGGGCCCTGGGAGACCCAGTACTTC. Translating gives CASSLGLAGPWETQYF.

The chain has TRBV6-9 and TRBJ1-5; D is possibly TRBD1 (6 bases). V was shortened by 0 bases and J by 4 bases, with 10 bases between the two germline ends. CDR1 is MNHGY, CDR2 SVAAGI, per germline. CDR3 length equals 15 residues. Here the CDR3 reads CASSYSGGWNQPQHF. In DNA, the CDR3 is TGTGCCAGCAGTTATTCAGGGGGATGGAATCAGCCCCAGCATTTT.

The chain links TRBV10-3 to TRBJ2-5, with 7 bases fitting TRBD1. The V segment lost 4 bases and the J segment 2 bases; nucleotides outside the gene matches: 4. The CDR3 is 14 residues long. The V gene's germline CDR1 is ENHRY and CDR2 SYGVKD. CDR3 in amino acids: CAISGSTGQETQYF. CDR3 coding DNA: TGTGCCATCAGTGGTTCGACAGGGCAAGAGACCCAGTACTTC.

This chain uses TRBV5-1 with TRBJ2-5, with D possibly being TRBD1 (5 bases). The V end lost 4 bases, the J end lost 2 bases, and 12 bases lay between the germline ends. Germline-derived CDR1 and CDR2 are SGHRS and YFSETQ. This CDR3 comprises 14 residues. The CDR3 loop is CASSAGHEQETQYF. The CDR3 DNA reads as TGCGCCAGCAGCGCCGGACACGAGCAAGAGACCCAGTACTTC. The whole variable domain, filled in from reference TRBV5-1 and TRBJ2-5, reads KAGVTQTPRYLIKTRGQQVTLSCSPISGHRSVSWYQQTPGQGLQFLFEYFSETQRNKGNFPGRFSGRQFSNSRSEMNVSTLELGDSALYLCASSAGHEQETQYFGPGTRLLVL.

This clone has just a few counts. This chain connects TRBV5-1 to TRBJ1-1; 11 bases agree with TRBD1. This CDR3 has 16 amino acids. J lost 1 base, V lost 2 bases, and 4 bases had no gene match. Germline values: CDR1 SGHRS, CDR2 YFSETQ. The CDR3 is CASSLGTGGANTEAFF. CDR3 DNA sequence: TGCGCCAGCAGCTTAGGGACAGGGGGTGCGAACACTGAAGCTTTCTTT.

This clone showed up just a few times. This chain links TRBV2 with TRBJ2-3; possible D gene TRBD1, 7 bases. The CDR3 is made up of 15 amino acids. V was shortened by 6 bases and J by 12 bases, with 25 bases between the two germline ends. Germline CDR1 SNHLY, CDR2 FYNNEI. The CDR3 is CASRGDSGLSGAQYF. Written as DNA, the CDR3 is TGTGCCAGCAGGGGGGACAGTGGCCTCTCGGGAGCCCAGTATTTT.

This clone was observed a handful of times. This sample also contains other DNA sequences that code for the same CDR3. The rearrangement uses TRBV15 and TRBJ2-5; TRBD1 is a possible D gene (6 bases). Looked up from germline, CDR1 is LNHNV and CDR2 is YYDKDF (reference sequence). This CDR3 has 14 residues. Between the trimmed V and J ends, which lost 1 base and 5 bases, there was a span of 11 bases. The CDR3 nucleotides are TGTGCCACCAGCAGAGTCGACAGGAAGGAGACCCAGTACTTC. Residues: CATSRVDRKETQYF.

The J gene is TRBJ2-2, the V gene TRBV4-1; D might be TRBD1 (6 bases). The germline CDR1 and CDR2 sequences are MGHRA and YSYEKL. This CDR3 comprises 18 residues. V was pared by 2 bases and J by 5 bases, with 21 bases between. The CDR3 loop is CASSQRPHGTLSTGELFF. CDR3 DNA: TGCGCCAGCAGCCAAAGACCCCACGGGACACTGAGTACCGGGGAGCTGTTTTTT.

The chain is built from TRBV9 and TRBJ2-5, with 7 bases lining up with TRBD2. CDR1 and CDR2 from the germline V gene are SGDLS and YYNGEE. The CDR3 length is 16 residues. The V and J ends lost 0 bases and 5 bases, in that order; junction bases with no gene match: 10. CDR3 sequence reads: CASSVDPGTMGETQYF. DNA of the CDR3: TGTGCCAGCAGCGTAGACCCAGGGACTATGGGCGAGACCCAGTACTTC. Together with reference TRBV9 and TRBJ2-5, the CDR3 gives the full variable domain: DSGVTQTPKHLITATGQRVTLRCSPRSGDLSVYWYQQSLDQGLQFLIQYYNGEERAKGNILERFSAQQFPDLHSELNLSSLELGDSALYFCASSVDPGTMGETQYFGPGTRLLVL.

In its sample, this clone is medium-sized. The chain couples TRBV30 to TRBJ2-7; TRBD2 matches 10 bases. Trimming removed 0 bases from V and 10 bases from J; junction bases left unmatched: 9. The germline V gene encodes CDR1 GTSNPN and CDR2 SVGIG (reference sequence). This CDR3 is built from 14 residues. CDR3 sequence reads: CAWSVQVAGGSQYF. CDR3 DNA sequence: TGTGCCTGGAGTGTACAGGTAGCGGGAGGATCTCAGTACTTC.

J is TRBJ1-1 and V is TRBV5-4, with TRBD1 as a possible D gene (5 bases). V dropped 4 bases and J dropped 1 base, with 11 bases sitting between them. From germline, CDR1 is SGHNT and CDR2 YYREEE (reference sequence). The CDR3 runs 14 residues. The chain's CDR3 is CASSLPDRNTEAFF. The DNA for the CDR3 is TGTGCCAGCAGCCTGCCTGACAGGAACACTGAAGCTTTCTTT.

V usage is TRBV27 and J usage is TRBJ2-1, with D possibly matching TRBD2 (6 bases). Germline CDR1 reads MNHEY; CDR2 reads SMNVEV (reference sequence). The CDR3 totals 14 residues. The V end was cut by 6 bases, the J end by 5 bases, with 14 bases between. The CDR3 is CASRPGLADNEQFF. The DNA for the CDR3 is TGTGCCAGCAGACCGGGACTGGCGGACAATGAGCAGTTCTTC.

This clone was recorded once. At the DNA level, this CDR3 is encoded by other sequences in the same sample as well. The gene calls are TRBV29-1 and TRBJ2-3; D remains unclear. Germline values: CDR1 SQVTM, CDR2 ANQGSEA. With 3 bases removed from V and 6 bases from J, the gap between germline ends came to 13 bases. This CDR3 has 13 residues. For the CDR3, the DNA is TGCAGCGTTGACGGTATTACCCTGGATACGCAGTATTTT. It is translated as CSVDGITLDTQYF.

This chain uses TRBV30 with TRBJ2-7; 11 nucleotides agree with TRBD2. This CDR3 is built from 13 residues. V trimming: 3 bases; J trimming: 4 bases; junction bases outside the gene matches: 2. Per germline, CDR1 GTSNPN and CDR2 SVGIG (reference sequence). The CDR3 region is CAWSPSGGYEQYF. CDR3 nucleotide sequence: TGTGCCTGGAGCCCTAGCGGGGGGTACGAGCAGTACTTC.

The V call is TRBV7-9, the J call TRBJ1-1; a weak D match, TRBD1 (6 bases). V lost 5 bases and J 5 bases, leaving 18 bases between the germline ends. CDR3 length equals 15 residues. Germline V gene data show CDR1 as SEHNR and CDR2 as FQNEAQ (reference sequence). DNA of the CDR3: TGTGCCAGCAGCACGGGACACCTGATGATTACTGAAGCTTTCTTT. The encoded protein is CASSTGHLMITEAFF.

Remarks on this clone: The DNA is omitted, as the CDR3 cannot be located on it reliably, and the CDR3 follows TCRdb's listing. The V call is TRBV27, the J call TRBJ1-1; TRBD1 was called by the table and not checked on the DNA. Inclusive of both ends, the CDR3 amounts to 16 amino acids. The germline CDR1 and CDR2 sequences are MNHEY and SMNVEV (reference sequence). The CDR3 loop reads CASRSGQGYPNTEAFF.

The chain has TRBV18 and TRBJ2-3, with TRBD1 as a possible D gene (6 bases). The CDR3 length is 15 residues. Germline loops: CDR1 KGHSH, CDR2 LQKENI. V was shortened by 4 bases and J by 4 bases, with 15 bases between the two germline ends. CDR3: CASSHSGERADTQYF. The CDR3 nucleotides read TGTGCCAGCTCACATTCAGGGGAACGGGCAGATACGCAGTATTTT.

J is TRBJ2-7 and V is TRBV2; TRBD1 agrees at 8 bases. CDR1 and CDR2 (germline): SNHLY, FYNNEI. The CDR3 has 14 amino acids. V gave up 1 base and J gave up 7 bases; unmatched junction bases: 6. CDR3 residues: CASSEGTGSWEQYF. The CDR3 coding sequence is TGTGCCAGCAGTGAAGGGACAGGGTCCTGGGAGCAGTACTTC.

The V and J genes are TRBV7-2 and TRBJ2-2; 11 bases are a match to TRBD1. Germline assignment: CDR1 SGHTA and CDR2 FQGNSA. This CDR3 has 15 amino acids. Trimming at V came to 6 bases and at J to 6 bases, leaving 6 bases not matched to a gene. CDR3 loop: CASSRTGGIAGELFF. The DNA for the CDR3 is TGTGCCAGCAGTCGGACAGGGGGCATCGCCGGGGAGCTGTTTTTT.

J is TRBJ2-5 and V is TRBV4-1, with D perhaps TRBD1 (6 bases). This CDR3 comprises 16 residues. Per germline, CDR1 MGHRA and CDR2 YSYEKL. V shed 0 bases and J shed 0 bases, with 11 bases lying between them. CDR3 amino acids: CASSQDGRGYQETQYF. DNA of the CDR3: TGCGCCAGCAGCCAAGATGGTAGGGGGTACCAAGAGACCCAGTACTTC.

This sequence joins TRBV28 and TRBJ2-5, with a tentative D call TRBD1 (8 bases). CDR3 length: 15 amino acids. Germline lookup yields CDR1 MDHEN and CDR2 SYDVKM. The V gene lost 3 bases and the J gene lost 2 bases, with 13 bases spanning the gap. The CDR3 DNA reads TGTGCCAGCAGTTTCAACAGGGGGGGTCAAGAGACCCAGTACTTC. Translation: CASSFNRGGQETQYF.

The chain has TRBV10-3 and TRBJ1-5, with D unclear. This CDR3 comprises 15 residues. Germline CDR1 and CDR2: ENHRY and SYGVKD. Trimming removed 4 bases from V and 2 bases from J, with 12 bases in between. CDR3 in amino acids: CAISGPGSGNQPQHF. CDR3 DNA sequence: TGTGCCATCAGTGGGCCGGGGTCGGGCAATCAGCCCCAGCATTTT.

The chain uses TRBV27 and TRBJ2-7; TRBD2 aligns across 8 bases. Trimming took 6 bases from V and 4 from J; bases not matched to a gene: 8. Germline loops: CDR1 MNHEY, CDR2 SMNVEV (reference sequence). The CDR3 is made up of 14 amino acids. CDR3 loop: CASRLRLAQYEQYF. Written as DNA, the CDR3 is TGTGCCAGCAGACTAAGACTAGCGCAGTACGAGCAGTACTTC.